This passage covers 28 T cell receptor beta chains from one sample sequenced in a study of cytomegalovirus exposure and HLA in healthy donors. PCR amplification relied on 60 Vbeta primers (plus 13 Jbeta primers). The table came from immunoSEQ multiplex PCR; TCRdb's copy has only in-frame clones and leaves some out. The sample holds roughly 110,000 clones, roughly 70% seen once. The sample taken for sequencing was PBMCs. Source of these receptors: a middle-aged woman in good health and CMV-seropositive.

The chain employs TRBV6-5 and TRBJ2-6; D is unresolved. Germline V lookup: CDR1 MNHEY, CDR2 SVGAGI. The V and J ends lost 8 bases and 0 bases respectively, with 8 bases between them. CDR3 size: 14 residues. Here the CDR3 reads CASGPRSGANVLTF. CDR3 DNA: TGTGCCAGCGGGCCGCGCTCTGGGGCCAACGTCCTGACTTTC.

V and J are TRBV5-1 and TRBJ2-3; no clear D gene. This CDR3 is built from 14 residues. The V gene's germline CDR1 is SGHRS and CDR2 YFSETQ. V was cut by 4 bases and J by 0 bases, with 9 bases left in between. The CDR3 spells CASSAFTSTDTQYF. The CDR3 region has the DNA TGCGCCAGCAGCGCATTTACTAGCACAGATACGCAGTATTTT.

V usage is TRBV19 and J usage is TRBJ1-2; no clear D. The V gene's germline CDR1 is LNHDA and CDR2 SQIVND (reference sequence). The CDR3 length is 13 residues. Deletions cut 5 bases from V and 4 bases from J, with 11 bases between. The CDR3 coding sequence is TGTGCCAGTAGTCCAGAGGGCCTCTATGGCTACACCTTC. Amino acid sequence: CASSPEGLYGYTF.

The J gene is TRBJ2-7, the V gene TRBV5-4; 7 bases align to TRBD2. The CDR3 consists of 15 residues. Germline-derived CDR1 and CDR2 are SGHNT and YYREEE (reference sequence). The V and J ends lost 3 bases and 3 bases, in that order; junction bases with no gene match: 9. The CDR3 region is CASSWALGEGYEQYF. CDR3 DNA sequence: TGTGCCAGCAGCTGGGCCCTGGGGGAGGGCTACGAGCAGTACTTC.

CDR3 DNA: TGTGCCAGCAGCCCTGAGCGTACCTACGAGCAGTACTTC. It specifies CASSPERTYEQYF. V gene TRBV6-6 combines with J gene TRBJ2-7; D call uncertain. Trimming took 6 bases from V and 2 from J, leaving 11 bases between them. The CDR3 length is 13 residues. The germline V gene has CDR1 MNHNY and CDR2 SVGAGI (reference sequence).

This clone has just a few counts. Here the CDR3 DNA reads TGTGCCACTAGGTTGACGGGAGATAAAGGGGTCAATCAGCCCCAGCATTTT. It codes for CATRLTGDKGVNQPQHF. The J gene is TRBJ1-5, the V gene TRBV19; perhaps TRBD1 as D (5 bases). The CDR3 length is 17 residues. Germline V lookup: CDR1 LNHDA, CDR2 SQIVND (reference sequence). The V end lost 10 bases, the J end lost 3 bases, and 25 bases lay between the germline ends.

V usage is TRBV4-2 and J usage is TRBJ1-1, with D unresolved. The germline CDR1 and CDR2 sequences are LGHNA and YNFKEQ. Trimming took off 4 bases at V and 0 bases at J, with 9 bases between the two ends. The CDR3 has 14 amino acids. DNA for the CDR3: TGTGCCAGCAGCCTCAGTCAAATGAACACTGAAGCTTTCTTT. The encoded protein is CASSLSQMNTEAFF.

The gene calls are TRBV7-9 and TRBJ2-5; 7 nucleotides agree with TRBD1. V lost 5 bases and J lost 5; bases outside the gene matches: 14. The CDR3 loop spans 16 amino acids. CDR1 is SEHNR and CDR2 is FQNEAQ in the germline V gene (reference sequence). CDR3 protein: CASSKPTGLGGETQYF. CDR3 in DNA: TGTGCCAGCAGCAAGCCGACAGGGCTCGGTGGGGAGACCCAGTACTTC.

This rearrangement joins TRBV7-9 to TRBJ1-6; 9 bases agree with TRBD1. Germline CDR1 is SEHNR and CDR2 is FQNEAQ (reference sequence). The ends lost 7 bases at V and 8 bases at J; junction bases unmatched: 12. This CDR3 has 16 residues. CDR3 sequence (DNA): TGTGCCAGCAACGTGGGGTCCGGGACAGGGCATTCACCCCTCCACTTT. Protein sequence: CASNVGSGTGHSPLHF.

Of note for this clone: Within the sample, other DNA sequences also encode this same CDR3. The rearrangement joins TRBV30 to TRBJ1-2; D ambiguous. CDR1 is GTSNPN and CDR2 is SVGIG in the germline V gene (reference sequence). This CDR3 contains 11 residues. The V gene lost 1 base and the J gene lost 2 bases, with 2 bases spanning the gap. The chain's CDR3 is CAWSANYGYTF. The CDR3 nucleotides read TGTGCCTGGAGTGCAAACTATGGCTACACCTTC.

The chain joins TRBV5-8 to TRBJ1-2; no clear D. This CDR3 contains 13 residues. V was pared by 2 bases and J by 8 bases, with 13 bases between. Per germline, CDR1 SGHTS and CDR2 YDEGEE. CDR3 DNA sequence: TGTGCCAGCAGCTTAGCTCCCCCGGAGGGCTACACCTTC. Translated, it gives CASSLAPPEGYTF.

This chain joins TRBV30 and TRBJ2-1; D is unclear. Germline CDR1 reads GTSNPN; CDR2 reads SVGIG (reference sequence). CDR3 length: 12 amino acids. Trimming removed 4 bases from V and 6 bases from J, with 10 bases in between. In DNA form, the CDR3 reads TGTGCCTGGAAAAGAGGTTTCAATGAGCAGTTCTTC. Encoded protein: CAWKRGFNEQFF.

The chain is built from TRBV19 and TRBJ1-1; 9 bases align to TRBD1. This CDR3 spans 13 amino acids. V was clipped by 6 bases and J by 4 bases; unmatched bases: 3. Looked up from germline, CDR1 is LNHDA and CDR2 is SQIVND (reference sequence). The CDR3 DNA is TGTGCCAGTAGGGGACAGGGAACCACTGAAGCTTTCTTT. Translation: CASRGQGTTEAFF.

Only a few counts were recorded for this clone. The gene calls are TRBV4-2 and TRBJ1-1; no reliable D call. V was trimmed by 1 base and J by 1 base, leaving 7 bases between them. The germline V gene has CDR1 LGHNA and CDR2 YNFKEQ. This CDR3 has 14 residues. This CDR3 reads CASSQVSGNTEAFF. As DNA, the CDR3 is TGTGCCAGCAGCCAAGTAAGCGGGAACACTGAAGCTTTCTTT.

This chain joins TRBV29-1 and TRBJ1-4, with unresolved D. The CDR3 sequence is 13 residues long. V was shortened by 4 bases and J by 5 bases, with 11 bases between the two germline ends. The germline V gene encodes CDR1 SQVTM and CDR2 ANQGSEA. The CDR3 nucleotides read TGCAGCGTTGTTAAGAGCGCAAATGAAAAACTGTTTTTT. It specifies CSVVKSANEKLFF.

A single count supports this clone. The chain has TRBV5-1 and TRBJ2-5, with 8 positions matching TRBD2. CDR1 and CDR2 from the germline V gene are SGHRS and YFSETQ. This CDR3 comprises 14 residues. Trimming cost V 4 bases and J 4 bases; bases outside gene matches: 6. The CDR3 is CASSTGGPGETQYF. For the CDR3, the DNA is TGCGCCAGCAGCACGGGGGGGCCTGGAGAGACCCAGTACTTC.

The rearrangement joins TRBV6-1 to TRBJ1-5; D remains unclear. Trimming took off 2 bases at V and 5 bases at J, with 10 bases between the two ends. Germline V gene sequence: CDR1 MNHNS, CDR2 SASEGT. There are 14 residues in the CDR3. CDR3 DNA: TGTGCCAGCAGTGAAAGCGGGTCAGATCAGCCCCAGCATTTT. Its protein is CASSESGSDQPQHF.

V and J are TRBV18 and TRBJ1-1, with TRBD1 identical over 7 bases. The CDR3 runs 14 residues. The V gene's germline CDR1 is KGHSH and CDR2 LQKENI. V shed 7 bases, J shed 1 base, and the junction held 6 bases outside the gene matches. The CDR3 reads CASYGDRANTEAFF. The CDR3 nucleotides read TGTGCCAGCTACGGAGACAGGGCGAACACTGAAGCTTTCTTT.

V gene TRBV4-1 combines with J gene TRBJ2-5, with TRBD1 as a possible D gene (6 bases). Germline CDR1 and CDR2: MGHRA and YSYEKL. CDR3 length equals 15 residues. V gave up 4 bases and J gave up 5 bases, with 17 bases separating them. The chain's CDR3 is CASSPEDSPRETQYF. The DNA of the CDR3 is TGCGCCAGCAGCCCTGAGGACAGTCCGCGGGAGACCCAGTACTTC.

The gene calls are TRBV5-5 and TRBJ1-5; maybe TRBD1 (6 bases). Germline-derived CDR1 and CDR2 are SGHKS and YYEKEE (reference sequence). The V end lost 0 bases, the J end lost 4 bases, and 14 bases lay between the germline ends. The CDR3 contains 16 residues. DNA of the CDR3: TGTGCCAGCAGCTTGGCTATTTCACAGGGAAATCAGCCCCAGCATTTT. This encodes CASSLAISQGNQPQHF.

The chain employs TRBV9 and TRBJ2-1, with 10 bases fitting TRBD1. The CDR3 has 14 residues. The V and J ends lost 3 bases and 4 bases, in that order; junction bases with no gene match: 1. Per germline, CDR1 SGDLS and CDR2 YYNGEE. The CDR3 DNA is TGTGCCAGCAGCGGGACAGGGGGATACAATGAGCAGTTCTTC. Protein: CASSGTGGYNEQFF.

This chain links TRBV11-2 with TRBJ1-2; 10 positions match TRBD1. V shed 5 bases, J shed 8 bases, and the junction held 8 bases outside the gene matches. The CDR3 contains 14 residues. Germline CDR1 and CDR2: SGHAT and FQNNGV. CDR3 amino acids: CASSLRTGGGGYTF. In DNA, the CDR3 is TGTGCCAGCAGCCTAAGGACAGGGGGTGGGGGCTACACCTTC.

V gene TRBV29-1 combines with J gene TRBJ2-3; maybe TRBD1 (5 bases). CDR1 and CDR2 (germline): SQVTM, ANQGSEA. Trimming pared 7 bases from V and 1 base from J, leaving 12 bases between. The CDR3 has 13 amino acids. DNA for the CDR3: TGCAGCGCCGACTGGGGCCGCACAGATACGCAGTATTTT. The encoded protein is CSADWGRTDTQYF.

This rearrangement joins TRBV10-1 to TRBJ2-3; D call uncertain. CDR1 is WNHNN and CDR2 is SYGVQD in the germline V gene (reference sequence). The CDR3 spans 14 residues. The V end lost 4 bases, the J end lost 1 base, and 9 bases lay between the germline ends. The CDR3 loop is CASSVTTRTDTQYF. For the CDR3, the DNA is TGCGCCAGCAGTGTAACTACCCGCACAGATACGCAGTATTTT.

J is TRBJ2-7 and V is TRBV21-1; no DNA check was done on the table's D call, TRBD2. TRBV21-1 is labeled a pseudogene. The length of the CDR3 is 15 residues. CDR3 DNA: TGTGCCAGAGCCGGGACTAGCGGGATATCATACGAGCAGTACTTC. Its translation: CARAGTSGISYEQYF.

The chain carries TRBV5-4 and TRBJ1-4, with D perhaps matching TRBD1 (6 bases). The CDR3 has 15 residues. Trimming took off 3 bases at V and 6 bases at J, with 15 bases between the two ends. The V gene's germline CDR1 is SGHNT and CDR2 YYREEE (reference sequence). The CDR3 loop reads CASSWEGGADEKLFF. Here the CDR3 DNA reads TGTGCCAGCAGCTGGGAGGGGGGCGCCGATGAAAAACTGTTTTTT.

This chain connects TRBV6-4 to TRBJ1-1; no definite D call. V lost 5 bases and J lost 4, with 8 bases in between. From germline, CDR1 is MRHNA and CDR2 SNTAGT. The CDR3 runs 12 residues. The CDR3 nucleotides are TGTGCCAGCAGTCCGGGAGGCACTGAAGCTTTCTTT. It is translated as CASSPGGTEAFF.

In its sample, this clone was seen a few times. The chain links TRBV5-6 to TRBJ2-7; D is undetermined. V lost 2 bases to trimming and J lost 2 bases, with 2 bases between them. The CDR3 runs to 11 residues. CDR1 and CDR2 from the germline V gene are SGHDT and YYEEEE. CDR3: CASSFAYEQYF. The CDR3 DNA sequence: TGTGCCAGCAGCTTCGCCTACGAGCAGTACTTC.